The T cell receptor (beta chain) under discussion was sequenced for a study of T cells in Graves' hyperthyroidism and ophthalmopathy. Authors of the study amplified TCR beta CDR3 regions from RNA transcripts. HTBI primers were the set used in a first-round RT-PCR of the TCR CDR3. TCRdb redid the calling of the multiplex PCR reads with MiXCR, one entry per CDR3 protein. This table has approximately 46,000 distinct CDR3 sequences, around 45% appearing once. An absence of ophthalmopathy progression within 18 months meant stable Graves' hyperthyroidism. V trimming: 6 bases; J trimming: 7 bases; junction bases outside the gene matches: 9. Germline assignment: CDR1 MNHNY and CDR2 SVGAGI (reference sequence). There are 14 residues in the CDR3. This clonotype has only a few counts.

The sample taken for sequencing was peripheral blood or thyroid tissue (not recorded which). This receptor was identified in a woman aged 45 to 65 with Graves' hyperthyroidism. V usage is TRBV6-6 and J usage is TRBJ1-5; TRBD1 aligns across 7 bases. DNA for the CDR3: TGTGCCAGCAGCCGGACAGGCGGTAGCCAGCCCCAGCATTTT. This codes for CASSRTGGSQPQHF.